This is a list of T cell receptor beta chains from one sample in a study of PD-1 blockade in classical Hodgkin lymphoma. TCRdb keeps only in-frame clones here, not all; method: immunoSEQ multiplex PCR. The sample contains under 70,000 clones, approximately 88% of which appear only once. This material consisted of peripheral blood mononuclear cells (PBMCs), taken at baseline. These receptors were obtained from a human donor with classical Hodgkin lymphoma. Both conserved end residues are part of each CDR3. The order of the fields is J gene, D gene, clone size, V gene, CDR3 DNA, CDR3 protein. D genes are given only for firm matches. Not every row has a clone size; where given, it reads once, few, many or a size class.

TRBJ2-7 | TRBD1 | NA | TRBV27 | TGTGCCAGCGCCCGGACAGGCTCCTACGAGCAGTACTTC | CASARTGSYEQYF
TRBJ1-5 | NA | NA | TRBV6-1 | TGTGCCAGCAGTGCCAGGGAGAATCAGCCCCAGCATTTT | CASSARENQPQHF
TRBJ2-1 | TRBD2 | once | TRBV7-2 | TGTGCCAGCAGCTTAGCCCTCGGCGGCTTAGCGGGGTACCCGGGAAATGAGCAGTTCTTC | CASSLALGGLAGYPGNEQFF
TRBJ2-1 | TRBD1 | NA | TRBV10-2 | TGCGCCAGCCACGACAGGGCCAATGAGCAGTTCTTC | CASHDRANEQFF
TRBJ2-6 | NA | NA | TRBV19 | TGTGCCAGTAGAGTCGACTCTGGGGCCAACGTCCTGACTTTC | CASRVDSGANVLTF
TRBJ1-1 | NA | NA | TRBV7-9 | TGTGCCAGCAGCTTAGGATATAGAGAGAACACTGAAGCTTTCTTT | CASSLGYRENTEAFF
TRBJ2-2 | NA | NA | TRBV4-1 | TGCGCCAGCCGTGGGGGGAACACCGGGGAGCTGTTTTTT | CASRGGNTGELFF
TRBJ1-5 | NA | NA | TRBV2 | TGTGCCAGCAGAGAGGGGGACTGGAGCAATCAGCCCCAGCATTTT | CASREGDWSNQPQHF
TRBJ1-4 | TRBD1 | once | TRBV6-6 | TGTGCCAGCAGCCAACGGGACAGGGTTGGAGAAAAACTGTTTTTT | CASSQRDRVGEKLFF
TRBJ2-3 | NA | NA | TRBV5-1 | TGCGCCAGCAGCTTCTCCACAGATACGCAGTATTTT | CASSFSTDTQYF
TRBJ1-4 | NA | NA | TRBV19 | TGTGCCAGTAGTATAGGGGTGACTAATGAAAAACTGTTTTTT | CASSIGVTNEKLFF
TRBJ2-7 | NA | few | TRBV28 | TGTGCCACCAAACCGAACCGCCGGGACACCTATTACGAGCAGTACTTC | CATKPNRRDTYYEQYF
TRBJ2-3 | NA | once | TRBV29-1 | TGCAGCGTTGAGATAGGGGGCACAGATACGCAGTATTTT | CSVEIGGTDTQYF
TRBJ2-5 | TRBD1 | NA | TRBV2 | TGTGCCAGCAGCCGGGACAGGGGGCAGTCAGAGACCCAGTACTTC | CASSRDRGQSETQYF
TRBJ1-2 | NA | NA | TRBV6-4 | TGTGCCAGCAGTGAGCGGGGGGACTATGGCTACACCTTC | CASSERGDYGYTF
TRBJ1-2 | TRBD1 | NA | TRBV5-5 | TGTGCCAGCAGCTTAGGACAGGCGAGTGGCTACACCTTC | CASSLGQASGYTF
TRBJ1-6 | NA | once | TRBV7-2 | TGTGCCAGCAGCTTACAGGGGCGATCACCCCTCCACTTT | CASSLQGRSPLHF